This T cell receptor beta chain originates from a study of cytomegalovirus exposure and HLA in healthy donors. At the level of the study: Tens of millions of unique TCRs, all from HLA-typed donors, were included in an early release of the data. Findings of the study overall: The sole available immune exposure information was CMV serostatus.

The PCR was carried out with 60 Vbeta primers and 13 Jbeta primers. TCRdb's table, derived via immunoSEQ multiplex PCR, lists solely in-frame clones and lacks some. This repertoire shows roughly 200,000 clones, approximately 82% found once; its top ten account for around 0.57%. Regarding this clone: Its matching antigen is unknown.

The receptor comes from a woman aged 40 to 49 in good health and CMV-seronegative. The sample comprised PBMCs.

CDR3 DNA sequence: TGTGCCAGCAGCGGAACTAGCGGGGGTGACGGGGAGCTGTTTTTT. Protein product: CASSGTSGGDGELFF. The chain couples TRBV2 to TRBJ2-2; the match to TRBD2 covers 11 bases. The J segment lost 7 bases and the V segment lost 6 bases, leaving 7 bases of the junction unmatched. Germline loops: CDR1 SNHLY, CDR2 FYNNEI. CDR3 length: 15 amino acids.